These 17 T cell receptor beta chains originate from one sample sequenced in a study of CD8+ T cells in alopecia areata. Once RNA had been extracted, it was reverse transcribed into cDNA to act as the sequencing template. Libraries were prepared by immunoSEQ multiplex PCR; TCRdb keeps only in-frame clonotypes and omits some of them. The data list 270,000 or so clones, none observed once; approximately 1.2% falls to the top ten. CD4, CD8alpha, NKG2D, NKG2ACE and other markers guided sorting of pooled cutaneous lymph node cells. What was sequenced was CD4+ T cells sorted from a lymph node. The receptors come from a C3H/HeJ mouse with alopecia areata. MHC haplotype of the strain: H2-k.

In the case of this clone: Mouse gene names apply. Coverage ceases 4 residues before the CDR3 finishes, and the germline J gene fills in the end. The rearrangement uses TRBV13-1 and TRBJ2-5, with TRBD2 matching 7 bases. With V trimmed by 5 bases and J by 0 bases, 6 bases remained unmatched. Germline values: CDR1 NSHNY, CDR2 SYGAGN. The CDR3 spans 15 residues. The CDR3: CASSDLGVNQDTQYF. The sequenced part of the CDR3 DNA is TGTGCCAGCAGCGATCTGGGGGTTAACCAAGAC.

Only a few counts were recorded for this clone. The genes are named according to mouse. The observed sequence ends 4 residues before the CDR3 terminus, with the missing tail filled in from the germline J gene. Additional DNA sequences in this sample encode the identical CDR3. The V and J genes are TRBV1 and TRBJ2-1, with D tentatively TRBD2 (6 bases). CDR1 NSQYPW and CDR2 LRSPGD come from the germline V gene (reference sequence). V lost 2 bases and J 1 base, leaving 9 bases between the germline ends. The CDR3 spans 15 residues. CDR3 sequence reads: CTCSAPGGNYAEQFF. The CDR3 DNA, read in part, is TGCACCTGCAGTGCACCGGGGGGAAACTATGCT.

This clone was detected a few times. Gene names are mouse gene names. The CDR3 goes on 4 residues after the read ends, and that part is filled in from the germline J gene. The J gene is TRBJ2-7, the V gene TRBV5; D is possibly TRBD1 (6 bases). Trimming pared 1 base from V and 0 bases from J, leaving 10 bases between. Germline assignment: CDR1 LGHNA and CDR2 YNLKQL (reference sequence). The CDR3 is 15 amino acids. The sequenced CDR3 bases are TGTGCCAGCAGCCAAGGGGGACAAAGCTCCTAT. Amino acids: CASSQGGQSSY. The entire CDR3 protein reads CASSQGGQSSYEQYF.

This clone was observed a handful of times. These gene names are mouse names. The read is 3 residues too short to cover the CDR3 end, so that end is filled in from the germline J gene. Other DNA sequences in this sample translate to the same CDR3. The chain recombines TRBV19 with TRBJ1-6; TRBD1 aligns across 10 bases. TRBJ1-6 is designated an ORF whose function remains uncertain. Germline V CDR1 and CDR2: FNHDT, SITEND (reference sequence). The CDR3 is made up of 14 amino acids. The J segment lost 4 bases and the V segment lost 5 bases, leaving 0 bases of the junction unmatched. CDR3 sequence reads: CASRDRGYNSPLYF. The CDR3 bases that were read are TGTGCCAGCAGGGACAGGGGGTATAATTCGCCC.

There are a few counts of this clone. Here the gene names and germline are mouse. Partial CDR3 DNA: TGTGCTAGCAGTAGAGATGGGGACAGGGACGGCCAAGAC. This codes for CASSRDGDRDGQD. The whole CDR3 reads CASSRDGDRDGQDTQYF. V is TRBV17 and J is TRBJ2-5; TRBD1 aligns across 9 bases. The read is 4 residues too short to cover the CDR3 end, so that end is filled in from the germline J gene. CDR3 length: 17 residues. The germline CDR1 and CDR2 sequences are MNHDT and YYDKIL. After removal of 0 bases from V and 2 bases from J, the junction contained 6 bases not matched to a gene.

A few counts support this clone. Germline and genes here are mouse. The observed sequence ends 4 residues before the CDR3 terminus, with the missing tail filled in from the germline J gene. V and J are TRBV1 and TRBJ2-1; 9 nucleotides match TRBD1. Germline V CDR1 and CDR2: NSQYPW, LRSPGD (reference sequence). With 0 bases clipped from V and 2 bases from J, the junction kept 2 bases outside the gene matches. CDR3 size: 16 residues. CDR3 DNA, as far as it was read: TGCACCTGCAGTGCAGAAACAGGGGGCTACTATGCT. As protein: CTCSAETGGYYA. The entire CDR3 sequence reads CTCSAETGGYYAEQFF.

With regard to this clone: The listed genes are named as in mouse. The read stops 4 residues short of the end of the CDR3; the missing end is completed from the germline J gene. The V call is TRBV5, the J call TRBJ2-2; 8 bases are a match to TRBD1. This CDR3 is 16 amino acids long. Germline V gene sequence: CDR1 LGHNA, CDR2 YNLKQL (reference sequence). The junction had 4 bases not matched to a gene; V was cut back by 4 bases and J by 0 bases. This chain's CDR3 is CASSRQGPPNTGQLYF. Incomplete CDR3 DNA: TGTGCCAGCAGCCGACAGGGGCCTCCAAACACCGGG.

As for this clone: The genes are named according to mouse. The read ends 4 residues shy of where the CDR3 ends; the end is completed using the germline J gene. Other DNA sequences within the sample encode an identical CDR3. The chain carries TRBV13-1 and TRBJ1-2; D is perhaps TRBD1 (6 bases). The CDR3 extends over 15 amino acids. Germline-derived CDR1 and CDR2 are NSHNY and SYGAGN. V was clipped by 2 bases and J by 0 bases, with 11 bases between them. The covered CDR3 bases are TGTGCCAGCAGTGAACCCGGGACACCAAACTCC. It codes for CASSEPGTPNS. The whole CDR3 protein reads CASSEPGTPNSDYTF.

This clone has just a few counts. Mouse names are used for the genes. The CDR3 extends 4 residues past the end of the read, so its final part is completed from the germline J gene. V gene TRBV13-1 combines with J gene TRBJ2-1, with no clear D. Germline assignment: CDR1 NSHNY and CDR2 SYGAGN. The ends were cut back, 2 bases at V and 0 bases at J, with 9 bases in the middle. The CDR3 length is 15 residues. The CDR3 DNA, read in part, is TGTGCCAGCAGTGAAGACATAAATAACTATGCT. Encoded protein: CASSEDINNYA. The complete CDR3 protein is CASSEDINNYAEQFF.

Worth noting for this clone: Genes and germline come from the mouse. CDR3 sequence: CASSRNWGVQDTQYF. CDR3 DNA, as far as it was read: TGTGCTAGCAGTAGAAACTGGGGGGTCCAAGAC. The gene calls are TRBV17 and TRBJ2-5; TRBD2 matches 9 bases. The sequenced fragment ends 4 residues before the CDR3 boundary, so the rest is inferred from the germline J gene. CDR3 length equals 15 residues. Germline CDR1 is MNHDT and CDR2 is YYDKIL. The V segment lost 2 bases and the J segment 2 bases; nucleotides outside the gene matches: 2.

This clone showed up just a few times. These gene names are mouse names. The observed sequence ends 4 residues before the CDR3 terminus, with the missing tail filled in from the germline J gene. The chain joins TRBV5 to TRBJ2-2, with D possibly matching TRBD2 (6 bases). The CDR3 covers 15 residues. Germline V gene sequence: CDR1 LGHNA, CDR2 YNLKQL (reference sequence). V was pared by 0 bases and J by 2 bases, with 7 bases between. CDR3 protein: CASSQEWGNTGQLYF. The sequenced CDR3 bases are TGTGCCAGCAGCCAAGAATGGGGGAACACCGGG.

This clone was detected a few times. Genes and germline come from the mouse. The CDR3 end lies 3 residues beyond the end of the read and is filled in from the germline J gene. The V call is TRBV1, the J call TRBJ1-6; D perhaps matches TRBD1 (5 bases). TRBJ1-6 is noted as an ORF with a role that remains uncertain. With 0 bases removed from V and 2 bases from J, the gap between germline ends came to 8 bases. Looked up from germline, CDR1 is NSQYPW and CDR2 is LRSPGD (reference sequence). There are 16 residues in the CDR3. This chain's CDR3 is CTCSAEPGTYNSPLYF. CDR3 DNA (partial): TGCACCTGCAGTGCAGAACCAGGGACCTATAATTCGCCC.

This clone was seen a few times. Gene labels here are mouse ones. The read finishes 4 residues shy of the CDR3 end, and the germline J gene is used to complete it. The chain uses TRBV19 and TRBJ2-4, with 9 positions matching TRBD2. The ends lost 4 bases at V and 3 bases at J; junction bases unmatched: 3. The CDR3 spans 14 residues. CDR1 is FNHDT and CDR2 is SITEND in the germline V gene (reference sequence). The CDR3 sequence is CASSPTGGQNTLYF. The sequenced part of the CDR3 DNA is TGTGCCAGCAGTCCTACTGGGGGGCAAAAC.

In this sample, this clone turned up many times. The gene names here belong to mouse. Within the sample, other DNA sequences also encode this same CDR3. CDR3 sequence reads: CTCSAQGGAETLYF. The CDR3 bases that were read are TGCACCTGCAGTGCACAGGGAGGTGCAGAA. The rearrangement uses TRBV1 and TRBJ2-3; weak D call: TRBD1 (5 bases). The DNA ends 4 residues before the CDR3 does, and the rest of the CDR3 is filled in from the germline J gene. From germline, CDR1 is NSQYPW and CDR2 LRSPGD (reference sequence). The CDR3 is 14 residues long. V lost 2 bases, J lost 1 base, and 7 bases lay in between.

This clone came up a few times. Mouse gene names apply. The CDR3 end lies 4 residues beyond the end of the read and is filled in from the germline J gene. The V gene is TRBV13-2, the J gene TRBJ1-2; D unclear. Germline V gives CDR1 NNHNN, CDR2 SYGAGS (reference sequence). This CDR3 spans 13 amino acids. Partial CDR3 DNA: TGTGCCAGCGCCCCCGCGGGTGGGTCC. Its translation: CASAPAGGS. The CDR3 reads in full as CASAPAGGSDYTF.

In the case of this clone: Gene names are mouse gene names. The read gets to within 4 residues of the CDR3 end, and the germline J gene fills in the rest. Distinct nucleotide sequences in the sample also encode this CDR3. V is TRBV13-3 and J is TRBJ2-5; TRBD2 matches 7 bases. V trimming: 1 base; J trimming: 3 bases; junction bases outside the gene matches: 2. The germline gives CDR1 NNHDY, CDR2 SYVADS. CDR3 length: 14 amino acids. This chain's CDR3 is CASSDSWGQDTQYF. Incomplete CDR3 DNA: TGTGCCAGCAGTGATTCCTGGGGGCAAGAC.

This clone was seen only a few times. Each gene name is a mouse one. The read ends 4 residues shy of where the CDR3 ends; the end is completed using the germline J gene. The V call is TRBV1, the J call TRBJ2-3; 11 nucleotides match TRBD1. Per germline, CDR1 NSQYPW and CDR2 LRSPGD (reference sequence). The CDR3 has 16 residues. V shed 5 bases, J shed 3 bases, and the junction held 7 bases outside the gene matches. CDR3 DNA (partial): TGCACCTGCAGTCCCCCGGACAGGGGGCGAGCAGAA. It is translated as CTCSPPDRGRAE. The entire CDR3 is CTCSPPDRGRAETLYF.